A single sample is the source of the 21 T cell receptor beta chains below, sequenced in a study of cytomegalovirus exposure and HLA in healthy donors. The primer mix had 60 Vbeta and 13 Jbeta primers. The table came from immunoSEQ multiplex PCR; TCRdb's copy has only in-frame clones and leaves some out. The data hold around 150,000 clones, with 65% to 75% observed a single time. The sample consisted of PBMCs. The receptors come from a man between 60 and 75 years old in good health and CMV-seronegative.

The chain combines TRBV9 with TRBJ2-2; D unresolved. Trimming removed 4 bases from V and 5 bases from J, with 9 bases in between. CDR3 length: 13 amino acids. Germline V lookup: CDR1 SGDLS, CDR2 YYNGEE. CDR3 in DNA: TGTGCCAGCAGCCTTTCACTTACCGGGGAGCTGTTTTTT. Protein product: CASSLSLTGELFF. The full variable domain, with the rest looked up from reference TRBV9 and TRBJ2-2, is DSGVTQTPKHLITATGQRVTLRCSPRSGDLSVYWYQQSLDQGLQFLIQYYNGEERAKGNILERFSAQQFPDLHSELNLSSLELGDSALYFCASSLSLTGELFFGEGSRLTVL.

This clone was seen a few times. Here the CDR3 reads CAWSFIVSEQFF. The CDR3 coding sequence is TGTGCCTGGAGTTTCATAGTATCTGAGCAGTTCTTC. The chain couples TRBV30 to TRBJ2-1; D ambiguous. The CDR3 totals 12 residues. CDR1 and CDR2 from the germline V gene are GTSNPN and SVGIG (reference sequence). Trimming left V 2 bases short and J 9 bases short, with 11 bases between. Drawing the rest from reference TRBV30 and TRBJ2-1, the complete variable domain is SQTIHQWPATLVQPVGSPLSLECTVEGTSNPNLYWYRQAAGRGLQLLFYSVGIGQISSEVPQNLSASRPQDRQFILSSKKLLLSDSGFYLCAWSFIVSEQFFGPGTRLTVL.

This rearrangement joins TRBV11-2 to TRBJ2-1; 11 bases align to TRBD2. The CDR3 runs to 15 residues. V dropped 7 bases and J dropped 6; count of bases not matched to a gene: 8. Looked up from germline, CDR1 is SGHAT and CDR2 is FQNNGV. CDR3 residues: CASTSRLAGSNEQFF. The CDR3 DNA sequence: TGTGCCAGCACCTCCCGACTAGCGGGAAGCAATGAGCAGTTCTTC.

The chain combines TRBV6-1 with TRBJ2-5, with 8 bases fitting TRBD2. This CDR3 comprises 13 residues. Germline V gene lookup returns CDR1 MNHNS and CDR2 SASEGT. After removal of 6 bases from V and 1 base from J, the junction contained 1 base not matched to a gene. The CDR3 loop reads CASSGLAQETQYF. The CDR3 DNA is TGTGCCAGCAGCGGACTAGCCCAAGAGACCCAGTACTTC.

V and J are TRBV28 and TRBJ2-5; D possibly corresponds to TRBD1 (7 bases). CDR3 length: 14 residues. V was cut by 3 bases and J by 1 base, with 9 bases left in between. Germline V gene data show CDR1 as MDHEN and CDR2 as SYDVKM. Written as DNA, the CDR3 is TGTGCCAGCAGTTTGCGGGACAGCCAAGAGACCCAGTACTTC. Translating it yields CASSLRDSQETQYF.

This clone was seen a few times. J is TRBJ1-1 and V is TRBV30, with 10 bases that match TRBD1. The CDR3 spans 15 residues. Trimming removed 3 bases from V and 0 bases from J; junction bases left unmatched: 4. Germline CDR1 GTSNPN, CDR2 SVGIG (reference sequence). In nucleotides, the CDR3 is TGTGCCTGGAGGGACAGGGGGTTCATGAACACTGAAGCTTTCTTT. Its translation is CAWRDRGFMNTEAFF.

The V call is TRBV9, the J call TRBJ1-1, with D uncertain. The germline V and J ends were trimmed by 4 bases and 3 bases, with 13 bases remaining between them. CDR1 is SGDLS, CDR2 YYNGEE, per germline. The CDR3 sequence is 14 residues long. This CDR3 is CASSPTGRDTEAFF. DNA of the CDR3: TGTGCCAGCAGCCCGACGGGGAGGGACACTGAAGCTTTCTTT.

This clone has just one count. V is TRBV18 and J is TRBJ2-2; 7 positions agree with TRBD1. CDR1 KGHSH and CDR2 LQKENI come from the germline V gene. V shed 3 bases and J 7 bases; nucleotides not matched to a gene: 8. The CDR3 is 15 amino acids. CDR3 in DNA: TGTGCCAGCTCACCGCTGACAGGGATGCACGGGGAGCTGTTTTTT. Protein sequence: CASSPLTGMHGELFF.

V and J are TRBV29-1 and TRBJ2-2; a possible D gene is TRBD2 (7 bases). The germline V gene encodes CDR1 SQVTM and CDR2 ANQGSEA. The V gene lost 5 bases and the J gene lost 5 bases, with 21 bases spanning the gap. The CDR3 has 16 amino acids. CDR3 sequence: CSVRGGRASGTGELFF. In DNA, the CDR3 is TGCAGCGTTAGGGGGGGAAGGGCTAGCGGTACCGGGGAGCTGTTTTTT.

Here the CDR3 DNA reads TGTGCCAGTGGGAGGGGAGTGGAAGATACGCAGTATTTT. It translates to CASGRGVEDTQYF. V gene TRBV19 combines with J gene TRBJ2-3; 7 bases line up with TRBD2. Germline V gene lookup returns CDR1 LNHDA and CDR2 SQIVND (reference sequence). The CDR3 spans 13 residues. Trimming at V came to 8 bases and at J to 5 bases, leaving 7 bases not matched to a gene.

The chain carries TRBV10-2 and TRBJ2-2, with D unresolved. Germline-derived CDR1 and CDR2 are WSHSY and SAAADI. The CDR3 totals 15 residues. The germline V and J ends were trimmed by 2 bases and 0 bases, with 7 bases remaining between them. The CDR3 nucleotides are TGCGCCAGCAGTGAGGCGTTCGCGAACACCGGGGAGCTGTTTTTT. This gives the protein CASSEAFANTGELFF.

This rearrangement joins TRBV7-9 to TRBJ1-1, with unresolved D. CDR3 size: 13 residues. Germline CDR1 SEHNR, CDR2 FQNEAQ (reference sequence). V gave up 4 bases and J gave up 1 base, with 7 bases separating them. The CDR3 sequence: CASSSTENTEAFF. CDR3 coding DNA: TGTGCCAGCAGCTCTACAGAGAACACTGAAGCTTTCTTT. Supplemented by reference TRBV7-9 and TRBJ1-1, the full variable domain reads DTGVSQNPRHKITKRGQNVTFRCDPISEHNRLYWYRQTLGQGPEFLTYFQNEAQLEKSRLLSDRFSAERPKGSFSTLEIQRTEQGDSAMYLCASSSTENTEAFFGQGTRLTVV.

The table lists this clone with a few counts. The chain joins TRBV18 to TRBJ2-3, with 10 bases lining up with TRBD1. The ends lost 4 bases at V and 6 bases at J; junction bases unmatched: 10. Germline V CDR1 and CDR2: KGHSH, LQKENI. The CDR3 sequence is 16 residues long. The DNA for the CDR3 is TGTGCCAGCTCACTACCCGGGACAGGGGAGTTGGATACGCAGTATTTT. Encoded protein: CASSLPGTGELDTQYF.

The rearrangement joins TRBV15 to TRBJ1-1; no reliable D call. V lost 0 bases and J 4 bases, leaving 9 bases between the germline ends. Germline values: CDR1 LNHNV, CDR2 YYDKDF (reference sequence). This CDR3 has 14 amino acids. The CDR3 here is CATSRERGLTEAFF. The DNA of the CDR3 is TGTGCCACCAGCAGAGAAAGAGGACTCACTGAAGCTTTCTTT.

The V and J genes are TRBV5-1 and TRBJ2-1; TRBD2 matches at 13 bases. This CDR3 spans 14 amino acids. After removal of 7 bases from V and 3 bases from J, the junction contained 1 base not matched to a gene. Germline V gene lookup returns CDR1 SGHRS and CDR2 YFSETQ. The CDR3 protein is CASGTSGDYNEQFF. CDR3 sequence (DNA): TGCGCCAGCGGGACTAGCGGGGACTACAATGAGCAGTTCTTC.

V is TRBV6-5 and J is TRBJ2-7; D perhaps matches TRBD1 (6 bases). Trimming stripped 0 bases from V and 0 bases from J, with 12 bases between. Per the germline V gene, CDR1 is MNHEY and CDR2 is SVGAGI. The CDR3 contains 16 residues. This CDR3 is CASSYSITGSSYEQYF. CDR3 nucleotides: TGTGCCAGCAGTTACTCCATTACAGGGAGCTCCTACGAGCAGTACTTC.

The genes are TRBV28 and TRBJ1-1, with 8 bases identical to TRBD1. Germline CDR1 and CDR2: MDHEN and SYDVKM. With 5 bases clipped from V and 0 bases from J, the junction kept 5 bases outside the gene matches. This CDR3 is built from 15 residues. DNA of the CDR3: TGTGCCAGCAGTCGGGGGACAGGTTTGAACACTGAAGCTTTCTTT. Its translation: CASSRGTGLNTEAFF.

The chain carries TRBV7-8 and TRBJ2-7, with no clear D. CDR1 and CDR2 (germline): SGHVS, FQNEAQ. Trimming pared 1 base from V and 5 bases from J, leaving 6 bases between. This CDR3 has 12 residues. Here the CDR3 reads CASSLVLNEQYF. The DNA of the CDR3 is TGTGCCAGCAGCTTAGTCTTAAACGAGCAGTACTTC.

The rearrangement uses TRBV6-5 and TRBJ1-1; D is unresolved. There are 12 residues in the CDR3. Germline loops: CDR1 MNHEY, CDR2 SVGAGI. V gave up 6 bases and J gave up 1 base, with 6 bases separating them. This CDR3 reads CASRPRNTEAFF. CDR3 in DNA: TGTGCCAGCAGGCCCAGGAACACTGAAGCTTTCTTT.

This chain uses TRBV5-1 with TRBJ2-7, with D maybe TRBD1 (5 bases). The CDR3 runs to 13 residues. V was clipped by 2 bases and J by 1 base, with 7 bases between them. Germline loops: CDR1 SGHRS, CDR2 YFSETQ. The CDR3 DNA reads as TGCGCCAGCAGCTTTACAGGATCCTACGAGCAGTACTTC. Its translation is CASSFTGSYEQYF. Supplemented by reference TRBV5-1 and TRBJ2-7, the full variable domain reads KAGVTQTPRYLIKTRGQQVTLSCSPISGHRSVSWYQQTPGQGLQFLFEYFSETQRNKGNFPGRFSGRQFSNSRSEMNVSTLELGDSALYLCASSFTGSYEQYFGPGTRLTVT.

The sample holds a few counts of this clone. The CDR3 is CASSPGTSGTSSYNEQFF. The CDR3 nucleotides read TGTGCCAGCAGCCCCGGGACTAGCGGGACTAGCTCCTACAATGAGCAGTTCTTC. This chain joins TRBV7-2 and TRBJ2-1; 13 bases fit TRBD2. V trimming: 5 bases; J trimming: 0 bases; junction bases outside the gene matches: 7. This CDR3 has 18 residues. Germline CDR1 is SGHTA and CDR2 is FQGNSA.